This is a list of T cell receptor beta chains from one sample in a study of T cell responses to AZD1222 COVID-19 vaccine. Here immunoSEQ multiplex PCR was the method, and the copy in TCRdb shows in-frame clones only, minus some. This sample has roughly 150,000 clones, with approximately 94% found just once. The sample in question was peripheral blood, obtained 28 days after the second AZD1222 dose. These receptors originate from an adult who received the AZD1222 COVID-19 vaccine. The CDR3 runs from the conserved cysteine through the conserved F or W. Fields, in order: V gene, CDR3 protein.

v_gene: TRBV7-9; CDR3aa: CASSLGPEQYF
v_gene: TRBV18; CDR3aa: CASSPTGVGAGTEAFF
v_gene: TRBV4-2; CDR3aa: CASSQELQEDIQYF
v_gene: TRBV28; CDR3aa: CASSLLEPYQPQHF
v_gene: TRBV18; CDR3aa: CASSPIGSTDSGNTIYF
v_gene: TRBV10-3; CDR3aa: CAIRGTAGNTIYF
v_gene: TRBV15; CDR3aa: CATTAGPSTDTQYF
v_gene: TRBV19; CDR3aa: CASSIQPGVADTQYF
v_gene: TRBV4-1; CDR3aa: CASSQTGTAGNTIYF
v_gene: TRBV6-5; CDR3aa: CASSLPGGRTDTQYF
v_gene: TRBV30; CDR3aa: CAWSPGAGELFF
v_gene: TRBV2; CDR3aa: CAIRTGTTNSPLHF
v_gene: TRBV5-1; CDR3aa: CASSLEADEQFF
v_gene: TRBV29-1; CDR3aa: CSGGTGSGYTF
v_gene: TRBV3-1/TRBV3-2; CDR3aa: CASSPDSTPYGYTF
v_gene: TRBV23-1; CDR3aa: CASSQPSGNTIYF
v_gene: TRBV19; CDR3aa: CASSMGFGVLRSYEQYF
v_gene: TRBV28; CDR3aa: CASSLARRQETQYF
v_gene: TRBV28; CDR3aa: CASKVGGPGELFF
v_gene: TRBV24-1; CDR3aa: CATSDTTMGGESYGYTF
v_gene: TRBV7-6; CDR3aa: CASSLAAQRGYNEQFF
v_gene: TRBV2; CDR3aa: CASRMGNYGYTF
v_gene: TRBV19; CDR3aa: CASRPSRGSGPLHF
v_gene: TRBV28; CDR3aa: CASSPRGVRAYEQYF
v_gene: TRBV3-1/TRBV3-2; CDR3aa: CASSRGTVQETQYF
v_gene: TRBV3-1/TRBV3-2; CDR3aa: CASSHGTGAEKLFF
v_gene: TRBV2; CDR3aa: CASKDNTDTQYF
v_gene: TRBV2; CDR3aa: CASSGEQVQPQHF
v_gene: TRBV21-1; CDR3aa: CASRSGTESYEQYF
v_gene: TRBV4-1; CDR3aa: CASSQDASYEQYF
v_gene: TRBV27; CDR3aa: CASSRQGRLNEQFF
v_gene: TRBV4-3; CDR3aa: CASSQYHGYQPQHF
v_gene: TRBV6-5; CDR3aa: CASSYSQISGANVLTF
v_gene: TRBV27; CDR3aa: CASSSGQGGETQYF
v_gene: TRBV13; CDR3aa: CASSLIGTEAFF
v_gene: TRBV18; CDR3aa: CASSPITRNTEAFF
v_gene: TRBV28; CDR3aa: CASSPGGRNQPQHF
v_gene: TRBV7-2; CDR3aa: CASTPGLAGVNEQFF
v_gene: TRBV30; CDR3aa: CAWERRDRVYEKLFF
v_gene: TRBV28; CDR3aa: CASSRGTGSYEQYF
v_gene: TRBV11-3; CDR3aa: CASSSGGEEAFF